The 26 T cell receptor beta chains given below trace back to one sample, sequenced in a study of cytomegalovirus exposure and HLA in healthy donors. Researchers ran the PCR with 60 Vbeta and 13 Jbeta primers. The data were produced by immunoSEQ multiplex PCR, yet TCRdb's version contains in-frame clones alone and is incomplete. The data show around 140,000 clones, with 60% to 80% seen just once and approximately 4.2% held by the top ten. Material: PBMCs. These receptor sequences come from a man aged 50-59 years in good health and CMV-seropositive.

The V call is TRBV7-8, the J call TRBJ2-1; 12 bases fit TRBD2. V dropped 2 bases and J dropped 0; count of bases not matched to a gene: 11. This CDR3 spans 20 amino acids. The germline V gene has CDR1 SGHVS and CDR2 FQNEAQ. As DNA, the CDR3 is TGTGCCAGCAGCTTACGAGCTAGCGGGGGGGTATTGAGCTCCTACAATGAGCAGTTCTTC. Amino acids: CASSLRASGGVLSSYNEQFF.

The V call is TRBV2, the J call TRBJ1-4; D is perhaps TRBD1 (5 bases). Germline assignment: CDR1 SNHLY and CDR2 FYNNEI. CDR3 length equals 15 residues. Trimming shortened V by 0 bases and J by 6 bases, and 11 bases separated the two germline ends. The CDR3 protein is CASSEADSYYEKLFF. The CDR3 coding sequence is TGTGCCAGCAGTGAAGCCGACAGCTATTATGAAAAACTGTTTTTT.

The V call is TRBV27, the J call TRBJ1-4; possibly TRBD1 for D (6 bases). Trimming removed 4 bases from V and 6 bases from J, with 24 bases in between. The V gene's germline CDR1 is MNHEY and CDR2 SMNVEV (reference sequence). The CDR3 has 18 residues. This chain's CDR3 is CASSSTGFRRAIDEKLFF. DNA for the CDR3: TGTGCCAGCAGTTCTACAGGGTTTAGAAGGGCAATCGATGAAAAACTGTTTTTT.

The rearrangement links TRBV19 to TRBJ2-4; the match to TRBD2 covers 8 bases. Germline V CDR1 and CDR2: LNHDA, SQIVND (reference sequence). This CDR3 comprises 16 residues. V gave up 1 base and J gave up 0 bases; unmatched junction bases: 2. CDR3 in amino acids: CASSIVREGAKNIQYF. CDR3 nucleotide sequence: TGTGCCAGTAGTATAGTTCGGGAGGGAGCCAAAAACATTCAGTACTTC.

The genes are TRBV2 and TRBJ1-5; 8 nucleotides align to TRBD1. Germline CDR1 reads SNHLY; CDR2 reads FYNNEI. After removal of 6 bases from V and 4 bases from J, the junction contained 5 bases not matched to a gene. This CDR3 comprises 14 residues. For the CDR3, the DNA is TGTGCCAGCAGAGAACGGACAGGGAATCAGCCCCAGCATTTT. This sequence encodes CASRERTGNQPQHF.

This clone was seen a handful of times. The chain has TRBV6-5 and TRBJ1-1, with 8 bases matching TRBD1. The CDR3 has 14 amino acids. V gave up 4 bases and J gave up 1 base; unmatched junction bases: 2. CDR1 is MNHEY and CDR2 is SVGAGI in the germline V gene. For the CDR3, the DNA is TGTGCCAGCAGTTGGGGACAGGCGAACACTGAAGCTTTCTTT. Translation: CASSWGQANTEAFF.

V gene TRBV29-1 combines with J gene TRBJ2-5, with 9 bases that match TRBD1. Germline assignment: CDR1 SQVTM and CDR2 ANQGSEA. V was pared by 4 bases and J by 4 bases, with 10 bases of the junction left unmatched. The CDR3 extends over 15 amino acids. CDR3 DNA: TGCAGCGTTGCACCGGGACAGGGTCTTTTAGAGACCCAGTACTTC. It codes for CSVAPGQGLLETQYF. Variable domain in full (rest from reference TRBV29-1 and TRBJ2-5): SAVISQKPSRDICQRGTSLTIQCQVDSQVTMMFWYRQQPGQSLTLIATANQGSEATYESGFVIDKFPISRPNLTFSTLTVSNMSPEDSSIYLCSVAPGQGLLETQYFGPGTRLLVL.

The chain is built from TRBV10-1 and TRBJ2-1; a possible D gene is TRBD2 (6 bases). From germline, CDR1 is WNHNN and CDR2 SYGVQD (reference sequence). Trimming took off 6 bases at V and 1 base at J, with 13 bases between the two ends. The CDR3 runs to 15 residues. The CDR3 DNA sequence: TGCGCCAGCAGGCGGAGGGGAGATTCCTACAATGAGCAGTTCTTC. It is translated as CASRRRGDSYNEQFF.

The V call is TRBV19, the J call TRBJ1-5; possibly TRBD1 for D (6 bases). The CDR3 is 14 residues long. Germline lookup yields CDR1 LNHDA and CDR2 SQIVND (reference sequence). V lost 5 bases and J 5 bases, leaving 13 bases between the germline ends. The CDR3 DNA reads as TGTGCCAGTAGTCAAGGACAGACTTATCAGCCCCAGCATTTT. Translated, it gives CASSQGQTYQPQHF.

As concerns this clone: One junction end disagrees with the germline gene, perhaps due to a read error. Here the CDR3 DNA reads TGTGTCAGCAGTTATGAGGGGACAGGTATTTCACCCCTCCACTTT. It translates to CVSSYEGTGISPLHF. The rearrangement joins TRBV6-5 to TRBJ1-6; 8 nucleotides align to TRBD1. Germline V lookup: CDR1 MNHEY, CDR2 SVGAGI. This CDR3 has 15 residues.

The chain combines TRBV6-6 with TRBJ1-2, with TRBD1 identical over 7 bases. The V segment lost 6 bases and the J segment 3 bases; nucleotides outside the gene matches: 4. From germline, CDR1 is MNHNY and CDR2 SVGAGI (reference sequence). The CDR3 extends over 13 amino acids. The CDR3: CASSSDRDYGYTF. Written as DNA, the CDR3 is TGTGCCAGCAGCTCAGACAGGGACTATGGCTACACCTTC.

The chain uses TRBV7-2 and TRBJ2-4; TRBD1 aligns across 7 bases. The V gene end was trimmed by 5 bases and the J gene end by 6 bases; junction bases not matched to a gene: 7. CDR1 and CDR2 (germline): SGHTA, FQGNSA. The CDR3 has 14 residues. The CDR3 reads CASSARTGANIQYF. The CDR3 nucleotides read TGTGCCAGCAGCGCACGGACAGGAGCAAACATTCAGTACTTC.

DNA for the CDR3: TGTGCCAGCAGCTCCTCCGAGCCGAATGAGCAGTTCTTC. Translating gives CASSSSEPNEQFF. This chain joins TRBV7-6 and TRBJ2-1, with no clear D. The ends were cut back, 4 bases at V and 7 bases at J, with 11 bases in the middle. This CDR3 is 13 amino acids long. Germline V gene sequence: CDR1 SGHVS, CDR2 FNYEAQ.

The V and J genes are TRBV9 and TRBJ2-3; a possible D gene is TRBD2 (6 bases). The V gene's germline CDR1 is SGDLS and CDR2 YYNGEE. The CDR3 contains 16 residues. V dropped 4 bases and J dropped 0 bases, with 15 bases sitting between them. CDR3 in amino acids: CASSPRDFPSTDTQYF. The CDR3, as DNA: TGTGCCAGCAGCCCTCGGGACTTTCCTAGCACAGATACGCAGTATTTT.

The DNA of the CDR3 is TGTGCCAGCAGTGTTGAAGGGGACTATGGCTACACCTTC. It yields the protein CASSVEGDYGYTF. The chain is built from TRBV2 and TRBJ1-2; perhaps TRBD1 as D (5 bases). The V gene lost 4 bases and the J gene lost 3 bases, with 9 bases spanning the gap. Germline loops: CDR1 SNHLY, CDR2 FYNNEI. CDR3 length: 13 residues. The complete variable domain, with remaining parts taken from reference TRBV2 and TRBJ1-2, reads EPEVTQTPSHQVTQMGQEVILRCVPISNHLYFYWYRQILGQKVEFLVSFYNNEISEKSEIFDDQFSVERPDGSNFTLKIRSTKLEDSAMYFCASSVEGDYGYTFGSGTRLTVV.

This chain joins TRBV5-1 and TRBJ1-4, with D possibly matching TRBD1 (5 bases). CDR3 length equals 14 residues. The V gene lost 7 bases and the J gene lost 3 bases, with 13 bases spanning the gap. The germline V gene has CDR1 SGHRS and CDR2 YFSETQ. Here the CDR3 reads CASGRGSANEKLFF. DNA for the CDR3: TGCGCCAGCGGCCGGGGGAGTGCTAATGAAAAACTGTTTTTT.

The chain joins TRBV29-1 to TRBJ2-3; 10 nucleotides match TRBD1. The CDR3 runs to 14 residues. Germline V CDR1 and CDR2: SQVTM, ANQGSEA. With V trimmed by 6 bases and J by 3 bases, 6 bases remained unmatched. CDR3 nucleotide sequence: TGCAGCGTGGGGGGACAGGGGTTAACAGATACGCAGTATTTT. This translates into CSVGGQGLTDTQYF.

In this sample, this clone turned up a few times. The chain has TRBV18 and TRBJ2-7, with 11 bases identical to TRBD1. Germline-derived CDR1 and CDR2 are KGHSH and LQKENI. The junction had 4 bases not matched to a gene; V was cut back by 3 bases and J by 6 bases. This CDR3 is 14 amino acids long. The CDR3 is CASSPTGTGGEQYF. In DNA, the CDR3 is TGTGCCAGCTCACCTACCGGGACAGGGGGCGAGCAGTACTTC.

A note on this clone: The junction departs from germline at one end; a sequencing error may be responsible. The V call is TRBV7-9, the J call TRBJ1-4; 9 bases agree with TRBD1. Germline values: CDR1 SEHNR, CDR2 FQNEAQ (reference sequence). The CDR3 loop spans 15 amino acids. The CDR3 DNA reads TGTTCCAGCAGTCCCACAGGGGGCACTAATGAAAAACTGTTTTTT. Translating it yields CSSSPTGGTNEKLFF.

The CDR3 reads CASSSTDTYNEQFF. For the CDR3, the DNA is TGTGCCAGCAGCTCCACTGACACATACAATGAGCAGTTCTTC. The chain uses TRBV11-3 and TRBJ2-1; D call uncertain. The CDR3 is made up of 14 amino acids. Germline CDR1 and CDR2: SGHNT and YENEEA. Trimming stripped 4 bases from V and 4 bases from J, with 11 bases between. The full variable domain, with the rest looked up from reference TRBV11-3 and TRBJ2-1, is EAGVVQSPRYKIIEKKQPVAFWCNPISGHNTLYWYLQNLGQGPELLIRYENEEAVDDSQLPKDRFSAERLKGVDSTLKIQPAELGDSAVYLCASSSTDTYNEQFFGPGTRLTVL.

The chain is built from TRBV12-5 and TRBJ2-7; a possible D gene is TRBD2 (6 bases). With 7 bases removed from V and 7 bases from J, the gap between germline ends came to 20 bases. Germline lookup yields CDR1 LGHNT and CDR2 FRNRAP. The CDR3 spans 14 residues. The CDR3 coding sequence is TGTGCTAGTGCGGGGGAGTTTTGGGAGGAGGAGCAGTACTTC. Residues: CASAGEFWEEEQYF.

The chain employs TRBV12-5 and TRBJ2-5, with D perhaps TRBD1 (6 bases). V gave up 3 bases and J gave up 5 bases, with 16 bases separating them. Germline CDR1 is LGHNT and CDR2 is FRNRAP. The CDR3 has 15 residues. In DNA, the CDR3 is TGTGCTAGTGGTTTCATCTTGGGGGCGTCGGAGACCCAGTACTTC. This encodes CASGFILGASETQYF.

This chain connects TRBV7-6 to TRBJ2-3; a possible D gene is TRBD2 (6 bases). The V end was cut by 7 bases, the J end by 10 bases, with 18 bases between. Looked up from germline, CDR1 is SGHVS and CDR2 is FNYEAQ. CDR3 length: 13 amino acids. DNA of the CDR3: TGTGCCAGCACCCCCCGGTTGGAGGGGTCGCAGTATTTT. Translating gives CASTPRLEGSQYF.

V is TRBV18 and J is TRBJ2-3; 9 nucleotides match TRBD1. Germline trimming cut 4 bases from V and 4 bases from J; bases unmatched to any gene: 6. The CDR3 has 15 amino acids. Germline CDR1 is KGHSH and CDR2 is LQKENI. The CDR3 region has the DNA TGTGCCAGCTCACTATGGGACAGGGAAGCAGATACGCAGTATTTT. Protein sequence: CASSLWDREADTQYF.

V gene TRBV6-6 combines with J gene TRBJ1-2; 7 bases agree with TRBD1. The CDR3 covers 15 residues. V was pared by 6 bases and J by 2 bases, with 9 bases of the junction left unmatched. Per germline, CDR1 MNHNY and CDR2 SVGAGI (reference sequence). CDR3 in DNA: TGTGCCAGCAGGCATGACAGGGAGTCGAACTATGGCTACACCTTC. It is translated as CASRHDRESNYGYTF.

This clone has just a few counts. This chain uses TRBV7-8 with TRBJ1-3; 7 bases agree with TRBD1. J was trimmed by 5 bases and V by 1 base; bases with no gene match: 2. The CDR3 contains 14 residues. The germline V gene has CDR1 SGHVS and CDR2 FQNEAQ. CDR3 sequence: CASSLEQGRNTIYF. In nucleotides, the CDR3 is TGTGCCAGCAGCTTAGAACAGGGGAGAAACACCATATATTTT.